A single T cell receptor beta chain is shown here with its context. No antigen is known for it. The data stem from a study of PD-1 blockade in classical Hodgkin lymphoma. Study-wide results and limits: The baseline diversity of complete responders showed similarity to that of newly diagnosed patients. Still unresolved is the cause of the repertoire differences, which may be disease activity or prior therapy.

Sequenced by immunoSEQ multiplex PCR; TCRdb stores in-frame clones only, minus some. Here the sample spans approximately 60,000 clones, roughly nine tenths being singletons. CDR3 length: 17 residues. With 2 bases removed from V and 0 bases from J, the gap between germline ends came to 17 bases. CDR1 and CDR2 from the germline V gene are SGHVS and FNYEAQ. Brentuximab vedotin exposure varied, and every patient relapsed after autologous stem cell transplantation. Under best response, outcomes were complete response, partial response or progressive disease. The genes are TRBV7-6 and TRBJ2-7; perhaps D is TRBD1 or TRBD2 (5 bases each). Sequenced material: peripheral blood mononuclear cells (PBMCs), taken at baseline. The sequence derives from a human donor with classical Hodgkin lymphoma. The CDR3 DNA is TGTGCCAGCAGCTTATACGCCGGGGCGGACGTCTCCTACGAGCAGTACTTC. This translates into CASSLYAGADVSYEQYF.